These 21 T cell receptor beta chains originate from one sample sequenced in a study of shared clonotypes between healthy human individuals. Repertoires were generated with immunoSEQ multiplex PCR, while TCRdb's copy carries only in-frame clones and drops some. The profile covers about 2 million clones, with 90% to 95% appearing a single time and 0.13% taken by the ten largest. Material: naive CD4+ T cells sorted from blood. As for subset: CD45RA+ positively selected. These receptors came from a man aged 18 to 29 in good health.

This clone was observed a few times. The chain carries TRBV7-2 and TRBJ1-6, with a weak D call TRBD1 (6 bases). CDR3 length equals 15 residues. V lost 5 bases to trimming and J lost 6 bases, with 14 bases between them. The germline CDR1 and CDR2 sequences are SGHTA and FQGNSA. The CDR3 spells CASSALTGGNSPLHF. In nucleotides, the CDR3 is TGTGCCAGCAGCGCCCTGACAGGCGGTAATTCACCCCTCCACTTT.

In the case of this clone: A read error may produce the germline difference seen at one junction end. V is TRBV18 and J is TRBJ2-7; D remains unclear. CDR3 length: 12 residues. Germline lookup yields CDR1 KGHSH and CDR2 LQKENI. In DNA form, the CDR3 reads TGTGCCAGCTCACCAGACTCCCACGAGCAGTACTTC. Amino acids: CASSPDSHEQYF.

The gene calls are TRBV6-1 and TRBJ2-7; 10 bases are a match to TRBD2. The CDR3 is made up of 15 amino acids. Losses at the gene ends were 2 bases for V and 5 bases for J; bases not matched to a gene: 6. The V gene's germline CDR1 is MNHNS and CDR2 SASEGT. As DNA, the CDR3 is TGTGCCAGCAGTGAAAGTAGGACTAGCGGTAACGAGCAGTACTTC. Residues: CASSESRTSGNEQYF.

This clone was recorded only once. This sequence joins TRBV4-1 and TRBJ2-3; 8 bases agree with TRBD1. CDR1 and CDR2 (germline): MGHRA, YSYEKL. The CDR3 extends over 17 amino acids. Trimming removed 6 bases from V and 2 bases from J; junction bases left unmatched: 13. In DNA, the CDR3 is TGCGCCAGCAGTCCCCCTGGACAGGGTGGGGACACAGATACGCAGTATTTT. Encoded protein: CASSPPGQGGDTDTQYF.

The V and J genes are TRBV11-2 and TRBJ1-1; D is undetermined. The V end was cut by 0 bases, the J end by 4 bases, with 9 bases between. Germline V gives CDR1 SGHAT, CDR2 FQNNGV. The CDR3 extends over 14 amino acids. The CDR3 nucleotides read TGTGCCAGCAGCTTAGAGGCGTGGGCCACTGAAGCTTTCTTT. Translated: CASSLEAWATEAFF.

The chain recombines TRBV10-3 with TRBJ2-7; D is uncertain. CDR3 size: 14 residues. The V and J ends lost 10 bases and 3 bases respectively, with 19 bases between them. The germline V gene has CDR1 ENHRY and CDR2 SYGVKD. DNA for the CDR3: TGTGCCACCTCCCCGGCCCGAGGAAACTACGAGCAGTACTTC. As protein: CATSPARGNYEQYF.

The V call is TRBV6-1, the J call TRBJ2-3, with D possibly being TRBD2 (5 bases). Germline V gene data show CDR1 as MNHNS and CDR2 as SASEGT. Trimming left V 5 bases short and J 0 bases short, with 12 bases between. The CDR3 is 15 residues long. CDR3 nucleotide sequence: TGTGCCAGCAGTTCCACTAGGACTAGCACAGATACGCAGTATTTT. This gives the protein CASSSTRTSTDTQYF.

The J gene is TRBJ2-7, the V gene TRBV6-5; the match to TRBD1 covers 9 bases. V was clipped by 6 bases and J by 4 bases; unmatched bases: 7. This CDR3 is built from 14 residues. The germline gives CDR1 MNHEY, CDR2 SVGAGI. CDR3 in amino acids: CASSPDRGGYEQYF. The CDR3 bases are TGTGCCAGCAGCCCGGACAGGGGAGGGTACGAGCAGTACTTC.

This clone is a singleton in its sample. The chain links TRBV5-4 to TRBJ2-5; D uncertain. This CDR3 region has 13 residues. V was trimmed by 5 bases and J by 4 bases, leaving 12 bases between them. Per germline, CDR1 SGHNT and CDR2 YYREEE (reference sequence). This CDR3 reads CASSFPSRETQYF. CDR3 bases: TGTGCCAGCAGTTTTCCCTCCCGAGAGACCCAGTACTTC.

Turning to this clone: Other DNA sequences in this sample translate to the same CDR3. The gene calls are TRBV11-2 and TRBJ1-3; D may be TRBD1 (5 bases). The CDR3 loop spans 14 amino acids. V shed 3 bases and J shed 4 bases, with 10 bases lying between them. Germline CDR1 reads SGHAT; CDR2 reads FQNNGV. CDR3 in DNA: TGTGCCAGCAGCTTGGCCGGGGCAGGAAACACCATATATTTT. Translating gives CASSLAGAGNTIYF.

The CDR3 DNA reads TGTGCCAGCAGTTGGGAATCGGCAGCCGAATTTTACAATGAGCAGTTCTTC. It yields the protein CASSWESAAEFYNEQFF. The rearrangement links TRBV28 to TRBJ2-1; D not certain. This CDR3 is built from 17 residues. Deletions cut 4 bases from V and 4 bases from J, with 20 bases between. Germline V gene sequence: CDR1 MDHEN, CDR2 SYDVKM.

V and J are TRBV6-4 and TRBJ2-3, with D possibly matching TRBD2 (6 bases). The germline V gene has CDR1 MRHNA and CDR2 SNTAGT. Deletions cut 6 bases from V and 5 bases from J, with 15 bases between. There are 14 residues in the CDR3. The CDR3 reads CASSPNGRIDTQYF. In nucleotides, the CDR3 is TGTGCCAGCAGCCCGAACGGGAGAATAGATACGCAGTATTTT.

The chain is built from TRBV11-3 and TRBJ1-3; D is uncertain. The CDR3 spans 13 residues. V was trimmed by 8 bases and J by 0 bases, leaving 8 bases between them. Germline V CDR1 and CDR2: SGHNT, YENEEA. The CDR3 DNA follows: TGTGCCAGCCTAACTCTCTCTGGAAACACCATATATTTT. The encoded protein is CASLTLSGNTIYF.

The CDR3 region is CASSQGAFDEKLFF. The CDR3 DNA reads TGTGCCAGCAGTCAAGGGGCATTCGATGAAAAACTGTTTTTT. V and J are TRBV6-6 and TRBJ1-4, with D perhaps matching TRBD1 (5 bases). The germline V and J ends were trimmed by 5 bases and 6 bases, with 13 bases remaining between them. The CDR3 runs 14 residues. Germline assignment: CDR1 MNHNY and CDR2 SVGAGI (reference sequence).

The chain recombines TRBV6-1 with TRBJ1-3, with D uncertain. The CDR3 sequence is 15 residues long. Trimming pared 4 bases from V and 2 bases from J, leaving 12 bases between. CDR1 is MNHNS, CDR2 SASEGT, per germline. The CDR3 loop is CASSAPGRAGNTIYF. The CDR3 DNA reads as TGTGCCAGCAGTGCCCCGGGAAGAGCTGGAAACACCATATATTTT.

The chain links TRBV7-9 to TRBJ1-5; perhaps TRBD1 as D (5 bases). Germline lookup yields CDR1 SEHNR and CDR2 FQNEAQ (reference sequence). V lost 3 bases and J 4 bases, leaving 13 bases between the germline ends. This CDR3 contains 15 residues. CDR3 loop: CASSFGPGKNQPQHF. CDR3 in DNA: TGTGCCAGCAGCTTTGGTCCAGGGAAGAATCAGCCCCAGCATTTT.

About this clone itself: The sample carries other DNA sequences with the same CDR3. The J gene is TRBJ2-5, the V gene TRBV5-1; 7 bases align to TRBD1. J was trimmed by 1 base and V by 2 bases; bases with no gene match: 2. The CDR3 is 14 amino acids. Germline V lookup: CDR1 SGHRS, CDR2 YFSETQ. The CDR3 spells CASSFGTVQETQYF. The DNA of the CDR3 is TGCGCCAGCAGCTTCGGGACAGTCCAAGAGACCCAGTACTTC.

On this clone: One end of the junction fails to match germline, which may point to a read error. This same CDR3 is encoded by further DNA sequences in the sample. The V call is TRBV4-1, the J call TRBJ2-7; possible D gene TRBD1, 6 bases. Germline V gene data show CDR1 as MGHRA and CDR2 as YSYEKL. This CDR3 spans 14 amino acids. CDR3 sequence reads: CASSQVGGSYEQYF. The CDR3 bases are TGCGCTAGCAGCCAAGTAGGGGGCTCCTACGAGCAGTACTTC.

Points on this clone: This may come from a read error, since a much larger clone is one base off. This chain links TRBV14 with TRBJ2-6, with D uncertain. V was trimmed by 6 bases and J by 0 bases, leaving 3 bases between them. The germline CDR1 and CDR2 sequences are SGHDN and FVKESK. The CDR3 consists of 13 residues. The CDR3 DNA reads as TGTGCCAGCAGGATCTCTGGGGCCAACGTCCTGACTTTC. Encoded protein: CASRISGANVLTF.

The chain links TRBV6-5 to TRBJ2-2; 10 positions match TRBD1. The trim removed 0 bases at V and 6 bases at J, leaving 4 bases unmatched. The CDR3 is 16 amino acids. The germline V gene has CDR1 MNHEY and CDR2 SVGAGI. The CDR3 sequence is CASSYSRTGGSGELFF. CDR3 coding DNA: TGTGCCAGCAGTTACTCCCGGACAGGGGGGTCCGGGGAGCTGTTTTTT.

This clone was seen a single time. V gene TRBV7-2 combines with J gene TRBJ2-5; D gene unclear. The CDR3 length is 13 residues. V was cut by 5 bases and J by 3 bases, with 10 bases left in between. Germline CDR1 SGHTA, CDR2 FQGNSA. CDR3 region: CASSRAAEETQYF. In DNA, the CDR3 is TGTGCCAGCAGCCGGGCCGCCGAAGAGACCCAGTACTTC.